This TCR beta chain was captured by sequencing in a study of cytomegalovirus exposure and HLA in healthy donors. Trimming cost V 6 bases and J 3 bases; bases outside gene matches: 13. Germline V CDR1 and CDR2: KGHSH, LQKENI. The CDR3 spans 17 residues. Here immunoSEQ multiplex PCR was the method, and the copy in TCRdb shows in-frame clones only, minus some. The table lists some 130,000 clones, approximately 85% of them singletons, with approximately 1.4% in the top ten. This clonotype was sampled from a woman younger than 45 in good health and CMV-seronegative. J is TRBJ2-3 and V is TRBV18; TRBD1 agrees at 9 bases. The sequenced sample was PBMCs. CDR3: CASSQARTGDGTDTQYF. The CDR3 DNA reads as TGTGCCAGCTCCCAAGCTCGGACAGGGGATGGTACAGATACGCAGTATTTT.